The rows below give T cell receptor beta chains drawn from one sample of a study of CD8 T cells in ankylosing spondylitis. A single record per CDR3 protein comes from TCRdb applying MiXCR to the 5' RACE reads. The top ten clones hold roughly 0.8% of a sample with fewer than 500,000 distinct CDR3 sequences, 25% to 30% of them seen once. The sequenced material came from blood, either unsorted or a sorted T cell fraction (not recorded which). Receptor source: a male donor with ankylosing spondylitis. Each CDR3 is given with its conserved first and last residue. A D gene is named only where the DNA matches it firmly. Clone size is not always given. Where it is, it says once, few, many or a class for expanded clones.

>-|TRBJ2-1|TRBV5-1|-
TGCGCCAGCAGCTTAAGGTCGAAGAATGAGCAGTTCTTC
CASSLRSKNEQFF
>few|TRBJ1-4|TRBV10-1|-
TGCGCCAGCAGTGAGTCGTCGGGGATCTACGAAAAACTGTTTTTT
CASSESSGIYEKLFF
>-|TRBJ2-2|TRBV27|-
TGTGCCGCGAGGACGCGGAACACCGGGGAGCTGTTTTTT
CAARTRNTGELFF
>few|TRBJ2-7|TRBV7-2|-
TGTGCCAGCAGCTGGGAGACTTCCTACTCCTACGAGCAGTACTTC
CASSWETSYSYEQYF
>few|TRBJ2-1|TRBV19|-
TGTGCCAGTAGTAACAACGGGCCCCGCAATGAGCAGTTCTTC
CASSNNGPRNEQFF
>few|TRBJ2-1|TRBV24-1|TRBD2
TGTGCCACCAGTACGACAGGGCAGGCGGGAGGGCTGGATGAGCAGTTCTTC
CATSTTGQAGGLDEQFF
>-|TRBJ2-1|TRBV11-1|TRBD1
TGTGCCAGCAGCTCCGGGGGACAGGGGGGTTCTCCCTACAATGAGCAGTTCTTC
CASSSGGQGGSPYNEQFF
>few|TRBJ2-3|TRBV14|-
TGTGCCAGCAGCCTCAGACCGGGGTTCACAGATACGCAGTATTTT
CASSLRPGFTDTQYF
>-|TRBJ1-1|TRBV19|-
TGTGCCAGTAAGGAGGAACTTAACACTGAAGCTTTCTTT
CASKEELNTEAFF
>few|TRBJ2-2|TRBV5-1|-
TGCGCCAGCAGCTTTAATGGACAGAGCCCTACCGGGGAGCTGTTTTTT
CASSFNGQSPTGELFF
>-|TRBJ1-2|TRBV20-1|-
TGCAGTGCTAGAGATCAAGGAGATGGCTACACCTTC
CSARDQGDGYTF
>-|TRBJ2-1|TRBV5-1|-
TGCGCCAGCAGCCCCACGACTAGTTACTATGAGCAGTTCTTC
CASSPTTSYYEQFF
>-|TRBJ2-3|TRBV29-1|TRBD1
TGCAGCGGCTCGCAGGGGACAGGGGGAGTCACAGATACGCAGTATTTT
CSGSQGTGGVTDTQYF
>many|TRBJ2-5|TRBV12-3/TRBV12-4|TRBD2
TGTGCCAGCAGCTCCCTAGCGGACCAAGAGACCCAGTACTTC
CASSSLADQETQYF
>once|TRBJ2-5|TRBV5-1|-
TGCGCCAGCAGCTTGACAGGACAGCTACAAGAGACCCAGTACTTC
CASSLTGQLQETQYF
>-|TRBJ2-3|TRBV11-3|-
TGTGCCAGCACCGGAAGAATCACAGATACGCAGTATTTT
CASTGRITDTQYF
>-|TRBJ2-1|TRBV5-1|TRBD2
TGCGCCAGCGGTAGCGGGAGCGCTAGCTCCTACAATGAGCAGTTCTTC
CASGSGSASSYNEQFF
>few|TRBJ1-2|TRBV12-3/TRBV12-4|-
TGTGCCAGCAGTTTATGGGGACGGCCGGAATCTAACTATGGCTACACCTTC
CASSLWGRPESNYGYTF
>few|TRBJ2-5|TRBV7-7|TRBD2
TGTGCCAGCAGCTTAGGGGCTAGCGGGAGATTAGGAGAGACCCAGTACTTC
CASSLGASGRLGETQYF
>few|TRBJ2-1|TRBV10-2|TRBD2
TGCGCCAGCACCAGAGGACTAGCTTCGAACAATGAGCAGTTCTTC
CASTRGLASNNEQFF
>-|TRBJ2-2|TRBV12-3/TRBV12-4|TRBD2
TGTGCCAGCAGTGTAACTAGCGGGAGTTTTAACCGGTTCGCCGGGGAGCTGTTTTTT
CASSVTSGSFNRFAGELFF
>few|TRBJ2-3|TRBV24-1|-
TGTGCCACCAGTGATTTCTTTCAAGGGACAGATACGCAGTATTTT
CATSDFFQGTDTQYF
>-|TRBJ2-7|TRBV20-1|TRBD1
TGCAGCGCCGAAACAGGGGGTCTATACGAGCAGTACTTC
CSAETGGLYEQYF
>-|TRBJ2-2|TRBV6-1|TRBD1
TGTGCCGGCTCAAACAGGGGGCTAAGGAACACCGGGGAGCTGTTTTTT
CAGSNRGLRNTGELFF
>-|TRBJ2-1|TRBV20-1|TRBD2
TGCAGTGGGGGACTAGCGGGAGTAGGTGAGCAGTTCTTC
CSGGLAGVGEQFF
>-|TRBJ2-1|TRBV7-9|-
TGTGCCAGCAGCCCCCTCGGACAAACCTACAATGAGCAGTTCTTC
CASSPLGQTYNEQFF